This entry features one T cell receptor beta chain sequence. Germline assignment: CDR1 LNHDA and CDR2 SQIVND (reference sequence). Trimming stripped 3 bases from V and 1 base from J, with 7 bases between. The CDR3 length is 15 residues. These data originate in a study of blood T cell repertoires in COVID-19. Study-wide context: The samples span acute and convalescent COVID-19 from the United States, Italy and Spain. Sample material is recorded as cDNA or gDNA derived from T cells, B-cell-depleted T cells, or PBMCs.

Authors' processing steps: Amplification of reference gene primers was used by the study to estimate nucleated cell counts. TCRdb keeps only in-frame clones here, not all; method: immunoSEQ multiplex PCR. The V and J calls and the clone size are those of that table, but D and trimming were determined from the DNA. The table lists hundreds of thousands of clones, 85% to 90% of them singletons. The sample taken for sequencing was peripheral blood. This TCR derives from a man between 65 and 80 years old with acute or convalescent COVID-19. The gene calls are TRBV19 and TRBJ2-6, with a weak D call TRBD2 (6 bases). The CDR3 DNA sequence: TGTGCCAGTAGTATGGGGGGTTCTGGGGCCAACGTCCTGACTTTC. Translated, it gives CASSMGGSGANVLTF.